The 11 T cell receptor beta chains in this list originate from one sample, sequenced in a study of T cells after posttransplantation cyclophosphamide. Some clones are missing from TCRdb's copy, which holds only in-frame ones; the method was immunoSEQ multiplex PCR. The table shows 45,000 to 65,000 clones, with around 94% occurring only once. Sequencing used PBMCs. The receptors come from a woman between 25 and 40 years old in good health and a related stem cell transplant donor.

The chain has TRBV10-3 and TRBJ1-5, with TRBD1 identical over 7 bases. The CDR3 totals 15 residues. J lost 5 bases, V lost 6 bases, and 10 bases had no gene match. The germline CDR1 and CDR2 sequences are ENHRY and SYGVKD. CDR3 sequence reads: CAIRDRDREDQPQHF. The DNA for the CDR3 is TGTGCCATCAGAGACCGGGACAGAGAAGATCAGCCCCAGCATTTT.

The J gene is TRBJ2-2, the V gene TRBV4-3; 9 bases are shared with TRBD1. The CDR3 has 14 amino acids. V shed 3 bases and J 6 bases; nucleotides not matched to a gene: 2. The germline CDR1 and CDR2 sequences are LGHNA and YSLEER. The CDR3 loop reads CASSQTGGPGELFF. For the CDR3, the DNA is TGCGCCAGCAGCCAGACAGGGGGGCCCGGGGAGCTGTTTTTT.

This clone was counted a single time. The rearrangement uses TRBV10-3 and TRBJ2-3, with 7 bases fitting TRBD2. The CDR3 runs 14 residues. Per the germline V gene, CDR1 is ENHRY and CDR2 is SYGVKD. The junction had 6 bases not matched to a gene; V was cut back by 1 base and J by 8 bases. CDR3 sequence reads: CAISEWGGEGTQYF. CDR3 DNA: TGTGCCATCAGTGAGTGGGGCGGGGAGGGTACGCAGTATTTT.

The V and J genes are TRBV7-9 and TRBJ1-1, with 9 positions matching TRBD1. Germline CDR1 SEHNR, CDR2 FQNEAQ (reference sequence). This CDR3 is built from 14 residues. V trimming: 3 bases; J trimming: 2 bases; junction bases outside the gene matches: 1. The CDR3 bases are TGTGCCAGCAGCTTGGGACAGGGAAACACTGAAGCTTTCTTT. The encoded protein is CASSLGQGNTEAFF.

As DNA, the CDR3 is TGTGCCAGTCGCCAGGGAAGTGGCTACACCTTC. It specifies CASRQGSGYTF. The J gene is TRBJ1-2, the V gene TRBV28; perhaps TRBD1 as D (5 bases). Trimming shortened V by 9 bases and J by 7 bases, and 12 bases separated the two germline ends. The CDR3 length is 11 residues. The germline V gene encodes CDR1 MDHEN and CDR2 SYDVKM.

V gene TRBV7-2 combines with J gene TRBJ1-1, with a weak D call TRBD1 (5 bases). The germline V gene encodes CDR1 SGHTA and CDR2 FQGNSA. The CDR3 runs 14 residues. The V and J ends lost 0 bases and 3 bases respectively, with 8 bases between them. The CDR3 nucleotides are TGTGCCAGCAGCTTAGCGTCCAGGGACACTGAAGCTTTCTTT. Translated, it gives CASSLASRDTEAFF.

V usage is TRBV4-3 and J usage is TRBJ2-4, with 8 nucleotides matching TRBD2. Germline V CDR1 and CDR2: LGHNA, YSLEER. The V gene end was trimmed by 1 base and the J gene end by 6 bases; junction bases not matched to a gene: 8. The length of the CDR3 is 16 residues. The CDR3 DNA reads as TGCGCCAGCAGCCAAGGGACTAGCCCAACTGCAAACATTCAGTACTTC. Amino acids: CASSQGTSPTANIQYF.

This chain uses TRBV5-1 with TRBJ2-2; 9 bases are a match to TRBD1. The CDR3 loop spans 16 amino acids. V shed 4 bases and J 6 bases; nucleotides not matched to a gene: 10. Germline V gene lookup returns CDR1 SGHRS and CDR2 YFSETQ. CDR3 nucleotide sequence: TGCGCCAGCAGCCCTCCCCTACAGGGGGCGGCCGGGGAGCTGTTTTTT. Amino acid sequence: CASSPPLQGAAGELFF.

The chain links TRBV27 to TRBJ2-7; 8 nucleotides align to TRBD1. Germline CDR1 is MNHEY and CDR2 is SMNVEV (reference sequence). CDR3 length equals 15 residues. V trimming: 3 bases; J trimming: 2 bases; junction bases outside the gene matches: 6. The CDR3 loop is CASSLRGQGPYEQYF. The CDR3 bases are TGTGCCAGCAGTTTGCGCGGACAGGGCCCCTACGAGCAGTACTTC.

This clone was detected once. The junction departs from germline at one end; a sequencing error may be responsible. The chain joins TRBV4-1 to TRBJ1-2, with 9 bases matching TRBD1. Germline V CDR1 and CDR2: MGHRA, YSYEKL. This CDR3 region has 14 residues. CDR3 in amino acids: CAGSQDRGAYGYTF. CDR3 coding DNA: TGCGCCGGCAGCCAAGACAGGGGGGCCTATGGCTACACCTTC.

V and J are TRBV7-2 and TRBJ2-3; TRBD1 might be the D (5 bases). The CDR3 is 16 amino acids. Per germline, CDR1 SGHTA and CDR2 FQGNSA. Trimming stripped 6 bases from V and 0 bases from J, with 16 bases between. The CDR3 protein is CASRGLVTASTDTQYF. The CDR3 nucleotides are TGTGCCAGCAGGGGGCTGGTAACTGCTAGCACAGATACGCAGTATTTT.